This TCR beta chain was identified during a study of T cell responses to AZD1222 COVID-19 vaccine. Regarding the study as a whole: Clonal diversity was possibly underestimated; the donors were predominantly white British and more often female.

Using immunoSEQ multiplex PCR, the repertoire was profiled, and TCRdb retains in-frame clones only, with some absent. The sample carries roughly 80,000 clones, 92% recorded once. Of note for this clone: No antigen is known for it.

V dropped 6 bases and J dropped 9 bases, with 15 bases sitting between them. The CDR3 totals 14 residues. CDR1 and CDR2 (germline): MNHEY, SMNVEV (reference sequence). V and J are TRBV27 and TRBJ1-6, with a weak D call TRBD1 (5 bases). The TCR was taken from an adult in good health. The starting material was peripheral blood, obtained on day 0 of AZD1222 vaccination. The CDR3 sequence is CASRITGGGSPLHF. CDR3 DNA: TGTGCCAGCAGAATAACAGGTGGAGGTTCACCCCTCCACTTT.